A selection of T cell receptor beta chains follows, all from one sample in a study of cytomegalovirus exposure and HLA in healthy donors. The data were produced by immunoSEQ multiplex PCR, yet TCRdb's version contains in-frame clones alone and is incomplete. The sample includes 93,000 or so clones, roughly three quarters of them seen just once. Input material: PBMCs. These receptors all stem from a woman aged 18 to 35 in good health and CMV-seropositive. The conserved cysteine and the conserved F or W are not part of the CDR3 here. Each record gives: J gene, V gene, CDR3 protein.

TRBJ2-6 TRBV7-8 ASSLDRGRGVFSGANVLT
TRBJ2-7 TRBV6-1 ASSLSGSGGYEQY
TRBJ2-6 TRBV6-4 ASSATGAGANVLT
TRBJ1-3 TRBV7-9 ASSLGGIAGNTIY
TRBJ1-2 TRBV7-2 ASSLVEGAGGYT
TRBJ2-3 TRBV6-5 ASSYRQGGTDTQY
TRBJ2-3 TRBV5-1 ASSLAFPGTQY
TRBJ2-3 TRBV28 ASSSPGLGLDTQY
TRBJ1-4 TRBV19 ASKGRISPGEKLF
TRBJ2-2 TRBV13 ASSPLGGGLTGELF
TRBJ1-4 TRBV27 ASRQGNEKLF
TRBJ1-4 TRBV7-8 ASSLDRGIMF
TRBJ2-1 TRBV9 ASSVQTSGGPVLGSAYNEQF
TRBJ2-1 TRBV9 ASSTTSGGALANYNEQF
TRBJ1-5 TRBV15 ATSSHPLGQGRNQPQH